One and the same sample provided the 19 T cell receptor beta chains below, sequenced in a study of long-term antiretroviral therapy in people with HIV. The assay, immunoSEQ v3.0, was run at survey level. TCRdb's table, derived via immunoSEQ multiplex PCR, lists solely in-frame clones and lacks some. The data show over 30,000 clones, 78% seen once. The source material was unsorted PBMCs, sampled 3.1 years after starting antiretroviral therapy. Receptors were obtained from a woman aged 45-60 years with HIV.

This clone was seen a single time. The genes are TRBV9 and TRBJ2-1; D is ambiguous. The CDR3 sequence is 15 residues long. Germline lookup yields CDR1 SGDLS and CDR2 YYNGEE. With 0 bases removed from V and 0 bases from J, the gap between germline ends came to 7 bases. CDR3 DNA sequence: TGTGCCAGCAGCGTAGGACAAAGCTCCTACAATGAGCAGTTCTTC. Translation: CASSVGQSSYNEQFF.

This clone was observed a few times. This chain connects TRBV7-9 to TRBJ1-4, with 8 nucleotides matching TRBD1. In germline, CDR1 is SEHNR, CDR2 FQNEAQ (reference sequence). The CDR3 covers 16 residues. With V trimmed by 0 bases and J by 8 bases, 8 bases remained unmatched. The CDR3 DNA reads as TGTGCCAGCAGCTTAGCAGGCAGGGGGCTTGGCGAAAAACTGTTTTTT. It specifies CASSLAGRGLGEKLFF. Filled out from reference TRBV7-9 and TRBJ1-4, the complete variable domain reads DTGVSQNPRHKITKRGQNVTFRCDPISEHNRLYWYRQTLGQGPEFLTYFQNEAQLEKSRLLSDRFSAERPKGSFSTLEIQRTEQGDSAMYLCASSLAGRGLGEKLFFGSGTQLSVL.

This chain uses TRBV9 with TRBJ2-5; 8 nucleotides align to TRBD1. Germline V gene sequence: CDR1 SGDLS, CDR2 YYNGEE. This CDR3 region has 16 residues. V lost 3 bases, J lost 9 bases, and 16 bases stayed unmatched. DNA of the CDR3: TGTGCCAGCAGCGGTAGACAGGGGCCGACTGAAAGGGCCCAGTACTTC. This sequence encodes CASSGRQGPTERAQYF.

The J gene is TRBJ1-2, the V gene TRBV5-1; unclear D gene. Germline V gene sequence: CDR1 SGHRS, CDR2 YFSETQ. V lost 2 bases and J 2 bases, leaving 13 bases between the germline ends. The CDR3 loop spans 15 amino acids. CDR3 region: CASSFSPAPNYGYTF. The DNA for the CDR3 is TGCGCCAGCAGCTTCAGTCCGGCGCCCAACTATGGCTACACCTTC.

The V and J genes are TRBV5-8 and TRBJ1-3, with TRBD1 as a possible D gene (5 bases). This CDR3 is 14 amino acids long. Per the germline V gene, CDR1 is SGHTS and CDR2 is YDEGEE. Trimming left V 2 bases short and J 0 bases short, with 6 bases between. CDR3 amino acids: CASSFQGSGNTIYF. The CDR3 nucleotides read TGTGCCAGCAGCTTTCAGGGCTCTGGAAACACCATATATTTT.

The chain couples TRBV27 to TRBJ1-3; D is ambiguous. CDR3 size: 15 residues. Germline lookup yields CDR1 MNHEY and CDR2 SMNVEV (reference sequence). Trimming cost V 2 bases and J 0 bases, with 8 bases left between them. Here the CDR3 reads CASSLAQNSGNTIYF. CDR3 in DNA: TGTGCCAGCAGTTTAGCACAGAACTCTGGAAACACCATATATTTT.

This chain links TRBV25-1 with TRBJ2-3; 12 nucleotides align to TRBD2. CDR1 is MGHDK, CDR2 SYGVNS, per germline. This CDR3 spans 17 amino acids. The V and J ends lost 0 bases and 3 bases, in that order; junction bases with no gene match: 4. CDR3 loop: CASSEYQTSGGTDTQYF. CDR3 bases: TGTGCCAGCAGTGAATACCAGACTAGCGGGGGAACAGATACGCAGTATTTT.

In nucleotides, the CDR3 is TGTGCCATCAGTGAGCTCGGAGATGAAAAACTGTTTTTT. Protein product: CAISELGDEKLFF. This chain joins TRBV10-3 and TRBJ1-4; D not resolved. V was clipped by 2 bases and J by 6 bases, with 7 bases between them. Germline CDR1 and CDR2: ENHRY and SYGVKD. The CDR3 loop spans 13 amino acids.

The chain couples TRBV20-1 to TRBJ1-1; possibly TRBD1 for D (5 bases). Germline V gives CDR1 DFQATT, CDR2 SNEGSKA (reference sequence). V lost 5 bases and J 8 bases, leaving 12 bases between the germline ends. There are 11 residues in the CDR3. CDR3 in amino acids: CSASRRGEAFF. CDR3 coding DNA: TGCAGTGCTTCCCGCCGGGGCGAAGCTTTCTTT.

This clone was seen more than once but under ten times. This chain uses TRBV6-5 with TRBJ2-3, with 12 positions matching TRBD2. The CDR3 runs to 15 residues. Germline V gene lookup returns CDR1 MNHEY and CDR2 SVGAGI. Trimming cost V 8 bases and J 5 bases; bases outside gene matches: 8. In DNA form, the CDR3 reads TGTGCCAGCTCCTGGACTAGCGGGGTAGGAGATACGCAGTATTTT. Protein sequence: CASSWTSGVGDTQYF.

The genes are TRBV5-1 and TRBJ2-3, with TRBD2 matching over 15 bases. The V gene end was trimmed by 3 bases and the J gene end by 4 bases; junction bases not matched to a gene: 6. The CDR3 is 17 amino acids. The germline V gene encodes CDR1 SGHRS and CDR2 YFSETQ. CDR3 sequence reads: CASSSWTSGGAADTQYF. DNA for the CDR3: TGCGCCAGCAGCTCATGGACTAGCGGGGGGGCGGCAGATACGCAGTATTTT.

This clone was recorded a few times. This chain uses TRBV2 with TRBJ2-4; 10 bases match TRBD1. CDR3 length: 17 amino acids. V shed 8 bases, J shed 2 bases, and the junction held 12 bases outside the gene matches. Germline V gene sequence: CDR1 SNHLY, CDR2 FYNNEI. The CDR3 region has the DNA TGTGCCAGCCAGCTTGCTTTGGGACAGGGGCCCAAAAACATTCAGTACTTC. This translates into CASQLALGQGPKNIQYF.

This chain uses TRBV7-9 with TRBJ2-5, with D perhaps TRBD2 (6 bases). The V gene lost 3 bases and the J gene lost 3 bases, with 8 bases spanning the gap. The CDR3 is made up of 13 amino acids. Per germline, CDR1 SEHNR and CDR2 FQNEAQ (reference sequence). CDR3 bases: TGTGCCAGCAGCTTGGCTAGCGAAGAGACCCAGTACTTC. Residues: CASSLASEETQYF.

The rearrangement uses TRBV6-6 and TRBJ2-7; D is uncertain. Germline-derived CDR1 and CDR2 are MNHNY and SVGAGI (reference sequence). V was shortened by 0 bases and J by 3 bases, with 9 bases between the two germline ends. CDR3 length: 14 residues. The CDR3: CASSYSNGYYEQYF. The CDR3 DNA is TGTGCCAGCAGTTACTCGAACGGTTACTACGAGCAGTACTTC.

The chain couples TRBV5-6 to TRBJ1-2; D is unclear. This CDR3 is built from 15 residues. With 1 base removed from V and 2 bases from J, the gap between germline ends came to 12 bases. The germline CDR1 and CDR2 sequences are SGHDT and YYEEEE. The CDR3 coding sequence is TGTGCCAGCAGCTTGAGAGGGCCCCCAAACTATGGCTACACCTTC. Protein product: CASSLRGPPNYGYTF.

V gene TRBV7-9 combines with J gene TRBJ2-1; the D gene could be TRBD1 or TRBD2 (6 bases each). Trimming stripped 1 base from V and 6 bases from J, with 22 bases between. The CDR3 is made up of 18 amino acids. The germline CDR1 and CDR2 sequences are SEHNR and FQNEAQ (reference sequence). The CDR3 DNA follows: TGTGCCAGCAGCTTAGAAACCGGGGGCTGGACTTTAGGCAATGAGCAGTTCTTC. It translates to CASSLETGGWTLGNEQFF.

This clone was picked up a small number of times. This chain joins TRBV7-3 and TRBJ2-3; 10 positions match TRBD2. This CDR3 comprises 15 residues. Germline V gene data show CDR1 as SGHTA and CDR2 as FQGTGA. V was pared by 5 bases and J by 5 bases, with 7 bases of the junction left unmatched. The CDR3, as DNA: TGTGCCAGCAGCGCTTCAGCGGGGGGGCGAGATACGCAGTATTTT. Its protein is CASSASAGGRDTQYF.

The V call is TRBV14, the J call TRBJ2-2; D not certain. The CDR3 length is 14 residues. Trimming took 0 bases from V and 5 from J, leaving 7 bases between them. Germline values: CDR1 SGHDN, CDR2 FVKESK. In DNA form, the CDR3 reads TGTGCCAGCAGCCAAGATTGGGATACCGGGGAGCTGTTTTTT. It yields the protein CASSQDWDTGELFF.

This clone was detected once. V usage is TRBV29-1 and J usage is TRBJ2-3, with D perhaps matching TRBD2 (7 bases). Germline assignment: CDR1 SQVTM and CDR2 ANQGSEA. The germline V and J ends were trimmed by 5 bases and 1 base, with 16 bases remaining between them. The CDR3 is 15 residues long. The CDR3, as DNA: TGCAGCGTTAGGCGGGGGCAGACCCGCACAGATACGCAGTATTTT. Translation: CSVRRGQTRTDTQYF.